Detailed here is one T cell receptor beta chain. PCR involved 60 Vbeta and 13 Jbeta primers. Only in-frame clones appear in the TCRdb table, and some are missing; sequencing was by immunoSEQ multiplex PCR. The sample comprises around 100,000 clones, about 80% of which are singletons, and roughly 4.9% rests with the top ten. The data were taken from a study of cytomegalovirus exposure and HLA in healthy donors. This CDR3 is 15 amino acids long. CDR1 and CDR2 from the germline V gene are SGHDT and YYEEEE. V was cut by 3 bases and J by 0 bases, with 10 bases left in between. This TCR derives from a female donor in good health and CMV-seropositive. Sample: PBMCs. The genes are TRBV5-6 and TRBJ1-5, with TRBD1 as a possible D gene (6 bases). This CDR3 reads CASSWGHYSNQPQHF. The CDR3 region has the DNA TGTGCCAGCAGCTGGGGACATTATAGCAATCAGCCCCAGCATTTT.